This TCR beta chain came from a study of cytomegalovirus exposure and HLA in healthy donors. Notes on the study in general: Approximately 17,000 TCR beta sequences were associated with HLA alleles at 0.05 false discovery rate in a later analysis. Researchers reported from a later analysis that most CMV-associated TCR beta chains appeared HLA-restricted.

Vbeta (60) and Jbeta (13) primers were used in the PCR. Measured with immunoSEQ multiplex PCR; TCRdb has only the in-frame clones, and not every one. The sample consists of fewer than 200,000 clones, around four fifths of them appearing once. The CDR3 length is 17 residues. Trimming stripped 7 bases from V and 1 base from J, with 22 bases between. The germline CDR1 and CDR2 sequences are LNHDA and SQIVND (reference sequence). For this clone: Antigen specificity is unknown.

Sequenced material: PBMCs. This receptor was obtained from a woman in her forties or fifties in good health and CMV-seronegative. The chain carries TRBV19 and TRBJ1-2; weak D call: TRBD1 (6 bases). CDR3 sequence: CASTPTGPHLINYGYTF. In nucleotides, the CDR3 is TGTGCCAGTACTCCGACAGGACCACACCTTATTAACTATGGCTACACCTTC.